This T cell receptor (beta chain) was documented in a study of regulatory T cells in long-lasting Graves disease. Study results and limitations: Thyroid tissue was not sampled; only peripheral blood was.

Comment on this clonotype: Its antigen is as yet unknown.

Relying on iRepertoire HTBI primers and Arm-PCR of CDR3 regions, the team built TCR beta libraries. From the multiplex PCR reads, TCRdb called clonotypes with MiXCR, one entry per CDR3 protein. The table lists 540,000 or so distinct CDR3 sequences, about 14% of them singletons. Germline V lookup: CDR1 LNHDA, CDR2 SQIVND (reference sequence). The CDR3 contains 14 residues. Trimming took 1 base from V and 5 from J, leaving 11 bases between them. Indicated time point: newly diagnosed GD, antithyroid drugs for less than 3 months. RNA extracted from PBMCs served as the sequencing template. An endocrinology unit in Xi'an, China, supplied the patients. These data were also reused for a study on T cells in Graves' hyperthyroidism and ophthalmopathy.

The receptor was derived from a man aged 25 to 40 with Graves disease. The V call is TRBV19, the J call TRBJ2-5; weak D call: TRBD1 (5 bases). The sample was peripheral blood mononuclear cells (PBMCs), taken at new diagnosis, from a patient treated with antithyroid drugs. CDR3 sequence reads: CASSIGQGWETQYF. The CDR3 DNA is TGTGCCAGTAGTATAGGGCAGGGTTGGGAGACCCAGTACTTC.